Listed here are 29 T cell receptor beta chains from one sample, sequenced in a study of T cell responses to AZD1222 COVID-19 vaccine (dated by TCRdb to about 2021). This specimen's time point label, per the study, means: about 28 days (+/-7) after the second vaccine dose. The library was built by means of the immunoSEQ multiplex PCR assay. TCRdb re-hosts the immuneACCESS table, in-frame sequences only. Its copies lack some clones; in the studies checked, an unresolved V gene accounts for under half of them, and the cause for the rest is not known. Across this sample there are 40,000 to 50,000 clones, with around 80% seen only once. Over 15% of the sample belongs to the ten largest clones. Material: peripheral blood, obtained 28 days after the second AZD1222 dose. These receptors all come from an adult who received the AZD1222 COVID-19 vaccine.

The chain links TRBV7-8 to TRBJ1-1; 8 bases are a match to TRBD1. This CDR3 contains 15 residues. Trimming removed 4 bases from V and 2 bases from J; junction bases left unmatched: 6. Germline V lookup: CDR1 SGHVS, CDR2 FQNEAQ. DNA of the CDR3: TGTGCCAGCAGCTGGACAGGGTTCGGAAACACTGAAGCTTTCTTT. Protein: CASSWTGFGNTEAFF.

A few counts support this clone. The chain uses TRBV10-3 and TRBJ2-1; 10 nucleotides align to TRBD1. The CDR3 totals 14 residues. V was clipped by 2 bases and J by 13 bases; unmatched bases: 8. In germline, CDR1 is ENHRY, CDR2 SYGVKD. For the CDR3, the DNA is TGTGCCATCAGTGAGAGAGGACAGGGGGAAGACCAGTTCTTC. Translating gives CAISERGQGEDQFF.

The chain is built from TRBV7-8 and TRBJ1-5; 7 bases align to TRBD1. The CDR3 covers 17 residues. CDR1 and CDR2 from the germline V gene are SGHVS and FQNEAQ. V was pared by 0 bases and J by 4 bases, with 9 bases of the junction left unmatched. The CDR3, as DNA: TGTGCCAGCAGCTTAGCAGCAGGACAGGTTCTTAATCAGCCCCAGCATTTT. Amino acids: CASSLAAGQVLNQPQHF. Based on the CDR3 plus reference TRBV7-8 and TRBJ1-5, the full variable domain is GAGVSQSPRYKVAKRGQDVALRCDPISGHVSLFWYQQALGQGPEFLTYFQNEAQLDKSGLPSDRFFAERPEGSVSTLKIQRTQQEDSAVYLCASSLAAGQVLNQPQHFGDGTRLSIL.

The chain employs TRBV6-5 and TRBJ1-5; D not certain. The CDR3 runs 16 residues. Trimming shortened V by 0 bases and J by 2 bases, and 11 bases separated the two germline ends. The germline gives CDR1 MNHEY, CDR2 SVGAGI. As DNA, the CDR3 is TGTGCCAGCAGTTACTCGAGGCCCACCCGCAATCAGCCCCAGCATTTT. Its protein is CASSYSRPTRNQPQHF.

J is TRBJ2-2 and V is TRBV12-3 or TRBV12-4; TRBD1 or TRBD2 may be the D gene (5 bases each). The V end lost 5 bases, the J end lost 4 bases, and 8 bases lay between the germline ends. The CDR3 spans 13 residues. CDR3 in amino acids: CASSRDGTGELFF. The CDR3 DNA sequence: TGTGCCAGCAGTCGGGACGGCACCGGGGAGCTGTTTTTT.

V gene TRBV6-6 combines with J gene TRBJ1-6; possibly TRBD1 for D (5 bases). Germline CDR1 MNHNY, CDR2 SVGAGI (reference sequence). This CDR3 has 15 residues. The V and J ends lost 7 bases and 7 bases respectively, with 17 bases between them. CDR3 coding DNA: TGTGCCAGCACACTTCAGGGAATACGCAATTCACCCCTCCACTTT. Translated: CASTLQGIRNSPLHF.

J is TRBJ1-1 and V is TRBV11-3; weak D call: TRBD1 (5 bases). Trimming shortened V by 4 bases and J by 3 bases, and 9 bases separated the two germline ends. The length of the CDR3 is 13 residues. CDR1 is SGHNT and CDR2 is YENEEA in the germline V gene. The CDR3 sequence is CASSYEGHTEAFF. The CDR3, as DNA: TGTGCCAGCAGCTATGAGGGGCACACTGAAGCTTTCTTT. The entire variable domain, with the rest obtained from reference TRBV11-3 and TRBJ1-1, is as follows: EAGVVQSPRYKIIEKKQPVAFWCNPISGHNTLYWYLQNLGQGPELLIRYENEEAVDDSQLPKDRFSAERLKGVDSTLKIQPAELGDSAVYLCASSYEGHTEAFFGQGTRLTVV.

The chain uses TRBV5-1 and TRBJ2-7; weak D call: TRBD2 (6 bases). V was shortened by 4 bases and J by 2 bases, with 13 bases between the two germline ends. CDR3 length: 14 amino acids. Germline-derived CDR1 and CDR2 are SGHRS and YFSETQ. In DNA, the CDR3 is TGCGCCAGCAGCCCAGGGACTGGTCCCTACGAGCAGTACTTC. Translation: CASSPGTGPYEQYF.

V and J are TRBV6-6 and TRBJ1-4; D is possibly TRBD1 (6 bases). The length of the CDR3 is 12 residues. Germline CDR1 reads MNHNY; CDR2 reads SVGAGI (reference sequence). V was trimmed by 6 bases and J by 8 bases, leaving 10 bases between them. CDR3 in DNA: TGTGCCAGCAGCAAGGACAGAGAAAAACTGTTTTTT. Translating gives CASSKDREKLFF.

The rearrangement links TRBV15 to TRBJ1-2; D is uncertain. CDR3 size: 19 residues. V was shortened by 1 base and J by 2 bases, with 23 bases between the two germline ends. CDR1 and CDR2 (germline): LNHNV, YYDKDF (reference sequence). Written as DNA, the CDR3 is TGTGCCACCAGCAGAGTAAGGTTGGGGTGGCAGGAGCACAACTATGGCTACACCTTC. It codes for CATSRVRLGWQEHNYGYTF.

V and J are TRBV9 and TRBJ2-7; D is undetermined. This CDR3 region has 14 residues. Germline V gives CDR1 SGDLS, CDR2 YYNGEE. V was pared by 2 bases and J by 4 bases, with 13 bases between. The CDR3 sequence is CASSVSSQAYEQYF. The DNA for the CDR3 is TGTGCCAGCAGCGTGTCGTCCCAGGCTTACGAGCAGTACTTC. Complete variable domain (other parts from reference TRBV9 and TRBJ2-7): DSGVTQTPKHLITATGQRVTLRCSPRSGDLSVYWYQQSLDQGLQFLIQYYNGEERAKGNILERFSAQQFPDLHSELNLSSLELGDSALYFCASSVSSQAYEQYFGPGTRLTVT.

This clone was seen a single time. This sequence joins TRBV18 and TRBJ2-2; a possible D gene is TRBD1 (6 bases). V lost 3 bases and J 5 bases, leaving 19 bases between the germline ends. Germline CDR1 reads KGHSH; CDR2 reads LQKENI. This CDR3 comprises 17 residues. The CDR3 DNA sequence: TGTGCCAGCTCACCTGAACAGGGTGGGTGGAATACCGGGGAGCTGTTTTTT. It yields the protein CASSPEQGGWNTGELFF.

V usage is TRBV5-1 and J usage is TRBJ1-3; D is ambiguous. Trimming removed 5 bases from V and 1 base from J, with 19 bases in between. The CDR3 consists of 17 residues. Germline assignment: CDR1 SGHRS and CDR2 YFSETQ. For the CDR3, the DNA is TGCGCCAGCAGTTCTGACCTGACGGTGAGGTCTGGAAACACCATATATTTT. This codes for CASSSDLTVRSGNTIYF.

The rearrangement joins TRBV19 to TRBJ1-3; D not resolved. From germline, CDR1 is LNHDA and CDR2 SQIVND (reference sequence). The length of the CDR3 is 16 residues. V was pared by 5 bases and J by 0 bases, with 14 bases between. The CDR3 sequence is CASSPRTGHSGNTIYF. The DNA of the CDR3 is TGTGCCAGTAGTCCCCGGACCGGCCACTCTGGAAACACCATATATTTT.

The chain joins TRBV7-2 to TRBJ1-2; 7 nucleotides line up with TRBD1. The trim removed 6 bases at V and 2 bases at J, leaving 15 bases unmatched. Germline V gene lookup returns CDR1 SGHTA and CDR2 FQGNSA. The CDR3 extends over 17 amino acids. CDR3 protein: CASRPNRGSSWNYGYTF. For the CDR3, the DNA is TGTGCCAGCAGACCCAACAGGGGTAGCTCGTGGAACTATGGCTACACCTTC.

The V gene is TRBV7-2, the J gene TRBJ2-1; 9 bases fit TRBD2. V shed 1 base, J shed 4 bases, and the junction held 5 bases outside the gene matches. The CDR3 totals 16 residues. CDR1 is SGHTA and CDR2 is FQGNSA in the germline V gene. The CDR3 DNA follows: TGTGCCAGCAGCTTAGAATCGGCGGGGGGGTACAATGAGCAGTTCTTC. Translation: CASSLESAGGYNEQFF.

The gene calls are TRBV18 and TRBJ1-1, with 8 positions matching TRBD1. With V trimmed by 3 bases and J by 7 bases, 10 bases remained unmatched. The CDR3 is made up of 15 amino acids. Germline V lookup: CDR1 KGHSH, CDR2 LQKENI. CDR3 coding DNA: TGTGCCAGCTCACCCTCTCCGACAGGGGCGGGTGAAGCTTTCTTT. Translating gives CASSPSPTGAGEAFF. Full variable domain (outside the CDR3, taken from reference TRBV18 and TRBJ1-1): NAGVMQNPRHLVRRRGQEARLRCSPMKGHSHVYWYRQLPEEGLKFMVYLQKENIIDESGMPKERFSAEFPKEGPSILRIQQVVRGDSAAYFCASSPSPTGAGEAFFGQGTRLTVV.

This chain links TRBV19 with TRBJ2-5, with 7 bases identical to TRBD1. Germline values: CDR1 LNHDA, CDR2 SQIVND (reference sequence). The V and J ends lost 6 bases and 7 bases, in that order; junction bases with no gene match: 5. This CDR3 spans 12 amino acids. The CDR3 DNA reads as TGTGCCAGTAGCCAGGGGGAATGGACCCAGTACTTC. Residues: CASSQGEWTQYF.

CDR3 coding DNA: TGTGCCAGCAGTTTATTGGCCGGCGAGCAGTACTTC. Protein: CASSLLAGEQYF. The V and J genes are TRBV27 and TRBJ2-7; D is uncertain. V lost 1 base to trimming and J lost 6 bases, with 7 bases between them. The CDR3 covers 12 residues. Looked up from germline, CDR1 is MNHEY and CDR2 is SMNVEV (reference sequence).

The chain links TRBV29-1 to TRBJ2-1, with D maybe TRBD2 (5 bases). V was shortened by 8 bases and J by 9 bases, with 11 bases between the two germline ends. Germline V gene lookup returns CDR1 SQVTM and CDR2 ANQGSEA. The CDR3 consists of 10 residues. The CDR3 here is CSTREIEQFF. The CDR3 region has the DNA TGCAGCACACGGGAAATTGAGCAGTTCTTC.

The chain recombines TRBV7-9 with TRBJ2-3; the D gene is possibly TRBD2 (5 bases). The CDR3 loop spans 16 amino acids. Deletions cut 5 bases from V and 2 bases from J, with 17 bases between. Per germline, CDR1 SEHNR and CDR2 FQNEAQ (reference sequence). As DNA, the CDR3 is TGTGCCAGCAGCGCCCCGCAAGGTCTAGCCACAGATACGCAGTATTTT. Translated: CASSAPQGLATDTQYF.

This chain connects TRBV3-1 (or the pseudogene TRBV3-2) to TRBJ2-7, with 9 bases aligning to TRBD1. The CDR3 covers 15 residues. V shed 4 bases, J shed 2 bases, and the junction held 6 bases outside the gene matches. Looked up from germline, CDR1 is LGHDT and CDR2 is YNNKEL (reference sequence). The CDR3 DNA is TGTGCCAGCAGCCTGCCGGGACAGGGAGCCTACGAGCAGTACTTC. Amino acids: CASSLPGQGAYEQYF.

This clone was seen a few times. This chain joins TRBV24-1 and TRBJ2-2; D uncertain. V lost 6 bases to trimming and J lost 3 bases, with 7 bases between them. This CDR3 region has 13 residues. Germline V gives CDR1 KGHDR, CDR2 SFDVKD. The CDR3 is CATSMRHTGELFF. CDR3 nucleotide sequence: TGTGCCACCAGTATGAGGCACACCGGGGAGCTGTTTTTT.

The chain combines TRBV9 with TRBJ2-3; 10 bases match TRBD2. V gave up 3 bases and J gave up 1 base; unmatched junction bases: 2. CDR3 length: 15 residues. Germline CDR1 and CDR2: SGDLS and YYNGEE. This CDR3 reads CASSAGLAGTDTQYF. CDR3 nucleotide sequence: TGTGCCAGCAGCGCCGGACTAGCGGGCACAGATACGCAGTATTTT.

This sequence joins TRBV6-5 and TRBJ2-1, with a tentative D call TRBD1 (5 bases). Germline V lookup: CDR1 MNHEY, CDR2 SVGAGI. The V end lost 8 bases, the J end lost 0 bases, and 14 bases lay between the germline ends. The CDR3 consists of 15 residues. The CDR3 region is CASPPGHSSYNEQFF. The CDR3, as DNA: TGTGCCAGCCCTCCCGGACATAGCTCCTACAATGAGCAGTTCTTC.

The CDR3 DNA follows: TGCAGTGCTTGGGCGGCGTGCCCGGAGTACTTC. Amino acids: CSAWAACPEYF. The V and J genes are TRBV20-1 and TRBJ2-5; D uncertain. Germline loops: CDR1 DFQATT, CDR2 SNEGSKA (reference sequence). Trimming shortened V by 5 bases and J by 12 bases, and 16 bases separated the two germline ends. CDR3 length equals 11 residues.

The chain couples TRBV6-1 to TRBJ2-7; D is unclear. This CDR3 is 13 amino acids long. Trimming left V 2 bases short and J 3 bases short, with 8 bases between. The germline CDR1 and CDR2 sequences are MNHNS and SASEGT. The CDR3 nucleotides are TGTGCCAGCAGTGAATGGAGCAGCTACGAGCAGTACTTC. Amino acid sequence: CASSEWSSYEQYF.

CDR3 loop: CASSQSVGTGGTDQPQHF. The CDR3 coding sequence is TGTGCCAGCAGCCAATCAGTTGGGACAGGGGGCACGGATCAGCCCCAGCATTTT. The gene calls are TRBV16 and TRBJ1-5, with 12 bases aligning to TRBD1. Germline trimming cut 0 bases from V and 5 bases from J; bases unmatched to any gene: 8. The germline gives CDR1 KGHSY, CDR2 FQNENV. CDR3 length: 18 residues. Full variable domain (rest looked up from reference TRBV16 and TRBJ1-5): GEEVAQTPKHLVRGEGQKAKLYCAPIKGHSYVFWYQQVLKNEFKFLISFQNENVFDETGMPKERFSAKCLPNSPCSLEIQATKLEDSAVYFCASSQSVGTGGTDQPQHFGDGTRLSIL.

The gene calls are TRBV7-9 and TRBJ1-3; D uncertain. Germline assignment: CDR1 SEHNR and CDR2 FQNEAQ (reference sequence). The CDR3 is made up of 18 amino acids. The V end lost 5 bases, the J end lost 2 bases, and 22 bases lay between the germline ends. In nucleotides, the CDR3 is TGTGCCAGCAGCCCCGACGGTCTTCAGTGGGTGGCTGGAAACACCATATATTTT. This sequence encodes CASSPDGLQWVAGNTIYF.